This T cell receptor beta chain emerged from a study of T cell repertoires in cytomegalovirus infection (dated by TCRdb to about 2019). A note on the overall study: The peptide stimulations were aimed at well-studied HLA-B-restricted epitopes as well as recently identified HLA-C-restricted CMV epitopes, whose presentation resists viral immunomodulation. Because public TCR beta signatures pointed to carriage of CMV infection together with the matching HLA type, the HLA type of each donor mattered for the analysis.

The sample's treatment or condition, from its label and the paper: in vitro stimulation with specific CMV peptide epitopes to enrich CMV-specific T cells. Overall results and qualifications from the work: The ex vivo response was dominated by HLA-C-restricted CMV-specific TCR beta clonotypes, which also provided the single most frequent clonotype in two of eight donors. Cumulative frequency of public TCR beta family members discriminated carriers of CMV infection plus the relevant HLA type in this cohort and an independent roughly 320-donor cohort.

About this clonotype itself: Its antigen is not yet known. No clone much larger than this one lies a single base away; base qualities are absent.

Measured from the cysteine to the phenylalanine, the CDR3 is 13 residues long. The kept DNA is CDR3 alone, 39 bases in frame from the first base. As encoded in the germline V gene (reference sequence), CDR1 is DFQATT while CDR2 is SNEGSKA. V trim: 0 bases; J trim: 6 bases; unmatched bases: 4. Sequenced using an Illumina HiSeq 1500. TCRdb redid the processing of the public reads, applying fastp at Q25 and MiXCR, and retained in-frame beta chains. Each entry is one CDR3 protein sequence, shown with its most common DNA and genes. In this sample the table shows 95,000 to 150,000 distinct CDR3 sequences, approximately 30% of which occur a single time. The biggest ten clones account for roughly 58% of the sample.

The chain was built from TRBV20-1 and TRBJ1-2, and 7 junction bases match TRBD1. This clonotype originated in a human donor in good health (CMV status not recorded). Some clones in this sample may be carry-over from other donors' samples. Here the sequenced sample was CD8+ T cells from cultured PBMCs, taken from culture after CMV antigen stimulation. The nucleotide sequence is TGCAGTGCTAGAGATAGTGGGACAGATGGCTACACCTTC. Translated, this is CSARDSGTDGYTF.